One and the same sample provided the 24 T cell receptor beta chains below, sequenced in a study of blood T cell repertoires in COVID-19. Profiling relied on immunoSEQ multiplex PCR, and the TCRdb table lists in-frame clones only, not all of them. This table holds approximately 170,000 clones, 93% found once. The sequenced material came from peripheral blood. The receptors were sampled from a woman in her fifties or sixties with COVID-19, enrolled during active disease.

This clone appeared once. The chain is built from TRBV5-1 and TRBJ1-2; D unclear. CDR3 size: 15 residues. Trimming stripped 0 bases from V and 4 bases from J, with 13 bases between. Germline V CDR1 and CDR2: SGHRS, YFSETQ. The CDR3 region has the DNA TGCGCCAGCAGCTTGGGGTACGGGGATCGCTATGGCTACACCTTC. It encodes CASSLGYGDRYGYTF. Using reference TRBV5-1 and TRBJ1-2 for the parts outside the CDR3, the full variable domain is KAGVTQTPRYLIKTRGQQVTLSCSPISGHRSVSWYQQTPGQGLQFLFEYFSETQRNKGNFPGRFSGRQFSNSRSEMNVSTLELGDSALYLCASSLGYGDRYGYTFGSGTRLTVV.

The CDR3 DNA sequence: TGTGCCAGCAGTTGGGCCGGGACATCCCCGCTCGAGCAGTACTTC. Translated: CASSWAGTSPLEQYF. The V and J genes are TRBV6-1 and TRBJ2-7; D is perhaps TRBD1 (6 bases). CDR1 MNHNS and CDR2 SASEGT come from the germline V gene. The CDR3 has 15 residues. Trimming stripped 5 bases from V and 6 bases from J, with 20 bases between.

This chain connects TRBV18 to TRBJ1-4, with 7 bases that match TRBD1. Germline loops: CDR1 KGHSH, CDR2 LQKENI. V gave up 6 bases and J gave up 3 bases; unmatched junction bases: 7. This CDR3 contains 15 residues. CDR3: CASSIRTGSNEKLFF. The CDR3 DNA is TGTGCCAGCTCGATACGGACAGGTTCTAATGAAAAACTGTTTTTT.

The J gene is TRBJ1-5, the V gene TRBV19; D gene ambiguous. V dropped 3 bases and J dropped 7 bases, with 10 bases sitting between them. CDR3 length: 13 amino acids. CDR1 is LNHDA, CDR2 SQIVND, per germline (reference sequence). The CDR3 coding sequence is TGTGCCAGTAGTATTAAGGGAGAACAGCCCCAGCATTTT. Encoded protein: CASSIKGEQPQHF.

The rearrangement joins TRBV19 to TRBJ1-5; 10 bases line up with TRBD1. CDR3 length equals 15 residues. Looked up from germline, CDR1 is LNHDA and CDR2 is SQIVND (reference sequence). V lost 5 bases, J lost 9 bases, and 10 bases stayed unmatched. This CDR3 is CASSSPGQGFWPQHF. CDR3 DNA: TGTGCCAGTAGTTCTCCGGGACAGGGGTTTTGGCCCCAGCATTTT.

This sequence joins TRBV19 and TRBJ1-5; D is possibly TRBD1 (6 bases). V gave up 6 bases and J gave up 5 bases, with 14 bases separating them. CDR3 length: 14 residues. CDR1 LNHDA and CDR2 SQIVND come from the germline V gene (reference sequence). The CDR3 sequence is CASRGRGADQPQHF. In nucleotides, the CDR3 is TGTGCCAGTAGAGGGAGGGGGGCTGATCAGCCCCAGCATTTT.

This sequence joins TRBV7-2 and TRBJ1-2, with a tentative D call TRBD1 (5 bases). The CDR3 is 14 residues long. Deletions cut 5 bases from V and 4 bases from J, with 14 bases between. Germline-derived CDR1 and CDR2 are SGHTA and FQGNSA. CDR3 in amino acids: CASSRRDGGYGYTF. The CDR3 DNA is TGTGCCAGCAGCCGCCGGGACGGGGGCTATGGCTACACCTTC.

This clone was recorded only once. This sequence joins TRBV10-3 and TRBJ1-4, with TRBD1 matching over 8 bases. The V and J ends lost 4 bases and 5 bases, in that order; junction bases with no gene match: 9. Per germline, CDR1 ENHRY and CDR2 SYGVKD. CDR3 length equals 16 residues. Here the CDR3 reads CAISAEGRGPNEKLFF. CDR3 DNA sequence: TGTGCCATCAGTGCCGAAGGCAGGGGGCCAAATGAAAAACTGTTTTTT.

V usage is TRBV6-2 or TRBV6-3 and J usage is TRBJ2-7, with TRBD2 matching 9 bases. The junction had 8 bases not matched to a gene; V was cut back by 0 bases and J by 8 bases. Germline CDR1 reads MNHEY; CDR2 reads SVGEGT. The CDR3 is made up of 15 amino acids. CDR3 in DNA: TGTGCCAGCAGTTACTCGAGGGCGGGAGGGGACAAGCAGTACTTC. It encodes CASSYSRAGGDKQYF.

The chain carries TRBV7-3 and TRBJ2-5; a weak D match, TRBD1 (7 bases). Germline loops: CDR1 SGHTA, CDR2 FQGTGA. The CDR3 totals 15 residues. Trimming removed 4 bases from V and 4 bases from J, with 16 bases in between. CDR3 nucleotide sequence: TGTGCCAGCAGCTCGTCAGGGGGGAGAGGAGAGACCCAGTACTTC. Protein product: CASSSSGGRGETQYF.

This clone was recorded only once. V and J are TRBV15 and TRBJ2-7, with D unclear. The CDR3 contains 13 residues. Trimming shortened V by 3 bases and J by 4 bases, and 10 bases separated the two germline ends. CDR1 and CDR2 (germline): LNHNV, YYDKDF (reference sequence). Written as DNA, the CDR3 is TGTGCCACCAGCAGGGTAAGAGGTTACGAGCAGTACTTC. This codes for CATSRVRGYEQYF. The variable domain in full, with the rest retrieved from reference TRBV15 and TRBJ2-7, is DAMVIQNPRYQVTQFGKPVTLSCSQTLNHNVMYWYQQKSSQAPKLLFHYYDKDFNNEADTPDNFQSRRPNTSFCFLDIRSPGLGDTAMYLCATSRVRGYEQYFGPGTRLTVT.

This clone has just one count. The V gene is TRBV9, the J gene TRBJ1-2; 7 bases are a match to TRBD1. Germline CDR1 SGDLS, CDR2 YYNGEE. The CDR3 sequence is 15 residues long. Losses at the gene ends were 4 bases for V and 8 bases for J; bases not matched to a gene: 14. The DNA for the CDR3 is TGTGCCAGCAGCTTTGAGGGGACAGCCCTGGGGGGCTACACCTTC. Protein sequence: CASSFEGTALGGYTF.

V is TRBV12-3 or TRBV12-4 and J is TRBJ1-5; D is ambiguous. V lost 3 bases to trimming and J lost 5 bases, with 5 bases between them. This CDR3 contains 12 residues. The CDR3 here is CASSFSDQPQHF. The CDR3 DNA is TGTGCCAGCAGTTTTTCCGATCAGCCCCAGCATTTT.

The genes are TRBV29-1 and TRBJ2-7; TRBD1 matches 8 bases. The CDR3 contains 13 residues. CDR1 SQVTM and CDR2 ANQGSEA come from the germline V gene. The V segment lost 6 bases and the J segment 5 bases; nucleotides outside the gene matches: 9. The CDR3 loop reads CSVLGGQGDEQYF. In DNA, the CDR3 is TGCAGCGTGTTAGGAGGACAGGGTGACGAGCAGTACTTC.

The rearrangement uses TRBV19 and TRBJ2-5, with unresolved D. CDR3 length equals 13 residues. V dropped 7 bases and J dropped 5 bases, with 14 bases sitting between them. Germline CDR1 and CDR2: LNHDA and SQIVND (reference sequence). The CDR3 sequence: CASTQPGGETQYF. In DNA, the CDR3 is TGTGCCAGTACCCAACCCGGCGGCGAGACCCAGTACTTC.

V usage is TRBV24-1 and J usage is TRBJ1-1, with a weak D call TRBD1 (5 bases). Germline CDR1 and CDR2: KGHDR and SFDVKD. V lost 7 bases and J 1 base, leaving 9 bases between the germline ends. The CDR3 covers 13 residues. This chain's CDR3 is CATRETGNTEAFF. CDR3 nucleotide sequence: TGTGCCACCAGGGAAACAGGGAACACTGAAGCTTTCTTT.

This chain connects TRBV6-5 to TRBJ1-1; D remains ambiguous. Trimming cost V 0 bases and J 6 bases, with 8 bases left between them. The CDR3 consists of 13 residues. Germline CDR1 MNHEY, CDR2 SVGAGI. CDR3 sequence reads: CASSYSNRPEAFF. CDR3 nucleotide sequence: TGTGCCAGCAGTTACTCCAACAGACCTGAAGCTTTCTTT.

About this clone itself: A junction boundary mismatches the germline segment, possibly from a read error. The chain recombines TRBV7-3 with TRBJ2-1, with 9 bases fitting TRBD1. Per the germline V gene, CDR1 is SGHTA and CDR2 is FQGTGA. The CDR3 runs to 16 residues. CDR3 region: CASSLTGTGRYNEQFF. The CDR3, as DNA: TGTGCCAGCAGCCTAACCGGGACAGGGAGGTACAATGAGCAGTTCTTC.

The V gene is TRBV18, the J gene TRBJ1-1, with D perhaps matching TRBD1 (6 bases). This CDR3 comprises 16 residues. V gave up 0 bases and J gave up 4 bases, with 15 bases separating them. CDR1 and CDR2 from the germline V gene are KGHSH and LQKENI. The CDR3 DNA reads TGTGCCAGCTCACCACCGGGACACCCGTTGGGCACTGAAGCTTTCTTT. This sequence encodes CASSPPGHPLGTEAFF. Using reference TRBV18 and TRBJ1-1 for the parts outside the CDR3, the full variable domain is NAGVMQNPRHLVRRRGQEARLRCSPMKGHSHVYWYRQLPEEGLKFMVYLQKENIIDESGMPKERFSAEFPKEGPSILRIQQVVRGDSAAYFCASSPPGHPLGTEAFFGQGTRLTVV.

J is TRBJ1-4 and V is TRBV6-5; D unclear. V was trimmed by 5 bases and J by 7 bases, leaving 14 bases between them. The germline V gene encodes CDR1 MNHEY and CDR2 SVGAGI. The CDR3 runs to 14 residues. DNA for the CDR3: TGTGCCAGCAGTCCGGGGAGAGGAGTTGAAAAACTGTTTTTT. This translates into CASSPGRGVEKLFF.

The genes are TRBV11-1 and TRBJ2-5, with a tentative D call TRBD2 (5 bases). This CDR3 has 15 amino acids. Trimming removed 1 base from V and 5 bases from J, with 14 bases in between. Per germline, CDR1 SGHAT and CDR2 FQDESV (reference sequence). This CDR3 reads CASSLGTGKVETQYF. The CDR3 coding sequence is TGTGCCAGCAGCTTAGGGACTGGAAAAGTTGAGACCCAGTACTTC.

This rearrangement joins TRBV19 to TRBJ2-3, with 8 bases matching TRBD2. This CDR3 is built from 14 residues. The V and J ends lost 10 bases and 1 base, in that order; junction bases with no gene match: 7. Germline CDR1 LNHDA, CDR2 SQIVND (reference sequence). This chain's CDR3 is CATMWRGGTDTQYF. CDR3 sequence (DNA): TGTGCCACCATGTGGCGGGGGGGCACAGATACGCAGTATTTT. The whole variable domain, remainder taken from reference TRBV19 and TRBJ2-3, is DGGITQSPKYLFRKEGQNVTLSCEQNLNHDAMYWYRQDPGQGLRLIYYSQIVNDFQKGDIAEGYSVSREKKESFPLTVTSAQKNPTAFYLCATMWRGGTDTQYFGPGTRLTVL.

This clone has only a few counts. This chain joins TRBV5-4 and TRBJ2-7; the match to TRBD1 covers 7 bases. CDR3 length: 16 amino acids. Germline V gives CDR1 SGHNT, CDR2 YYREEE (reference sequence). The ends lost 5 bases at V and 5 bases at J; junction bases unmatched: 16. CDR3 sequence reads: CASRPLVGTGVDEQYF. The CDR3 DNA reads as TGTGCCAGCAGGCCTTTGGTAGGAACAGGGGTGGACGAGCAGTACTTC.

The V call is TRBV10-3, the J call TRBJ1-1; 10 bases fit TRBD1. V shed 4 bases, J shed 5 bases, and the junction held 4 bases outside the gene matches. Germline V gene data show CDR1 as ENHRY and CDR2 as SYGVKD. The CDR3 length is 14 residues. Here the CDR3 reads CAISAGQGETEAFF. The DNA for the CDR3 is TGTGCCATCAGTGCCGGACAGGGGGAGACTGAAGCTTTCTTT.